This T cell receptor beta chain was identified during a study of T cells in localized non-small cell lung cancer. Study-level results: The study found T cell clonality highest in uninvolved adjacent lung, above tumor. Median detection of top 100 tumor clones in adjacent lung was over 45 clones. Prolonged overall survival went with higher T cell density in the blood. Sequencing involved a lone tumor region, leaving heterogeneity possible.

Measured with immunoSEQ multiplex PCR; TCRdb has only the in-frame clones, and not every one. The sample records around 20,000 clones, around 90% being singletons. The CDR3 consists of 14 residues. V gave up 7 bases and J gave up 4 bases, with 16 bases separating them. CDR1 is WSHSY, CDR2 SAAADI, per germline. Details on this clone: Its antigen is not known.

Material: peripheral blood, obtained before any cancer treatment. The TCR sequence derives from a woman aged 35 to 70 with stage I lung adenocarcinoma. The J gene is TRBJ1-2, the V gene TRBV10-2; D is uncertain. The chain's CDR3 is CASTGVPEAYGYTF. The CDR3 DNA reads TGCGCCAGCACAGGTGTCCCCGAAGCCTATGGCTACACCTTC.